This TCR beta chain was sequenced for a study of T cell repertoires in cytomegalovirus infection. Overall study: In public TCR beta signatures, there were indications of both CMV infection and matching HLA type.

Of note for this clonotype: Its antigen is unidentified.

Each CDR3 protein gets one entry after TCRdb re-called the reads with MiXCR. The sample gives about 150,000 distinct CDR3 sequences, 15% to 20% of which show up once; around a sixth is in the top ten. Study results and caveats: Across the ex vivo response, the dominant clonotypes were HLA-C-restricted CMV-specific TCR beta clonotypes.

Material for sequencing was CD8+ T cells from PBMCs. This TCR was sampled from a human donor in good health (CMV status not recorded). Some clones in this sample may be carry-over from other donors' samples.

The CDR3 nucleotides read TGTGCCAGCAGTTTAGGAAACGAGGGTCCGGGCACCGGGGAGCTGTTTTTT. It encodes CASSLGNEGPGTGELFF. The chain uses TRBV27 and TRBJ2-2, with D perhaps matching TRBD2 (5 bases). The CDR3 consists of 17 residues. V lost 2 bases and J 4 bases, leaving 17 bases between the germline ends. Germline V gives CDR1 MNHEY, CDR2 SMNVEV (reference sequence).